The present T cell receptor (beta chain) was sequenced within a study of tumor-infiltrating lymphocytes in primary liver carcinoma. The CDR3 consists of 13 residues. CDR1 is SEHNR, CDR2 FQNEAQ, per germline (reference sequence). V was clipped by 10 bases and J by 7 bases, with 19 bases between them. With a constant-region primer, TCR beta cDNA was made from approximately 500 ng of total RNA. Employing slightly modified ARM-PCR, three nested multiplex PCR rounds were run, and these gave rise to the TCR beta libraries. Primers for the first two PCR rounds were TRBV1-TRBV30 forward primers and a C-beta reverse primer (about 10 cycles per round). In TCRdb, the multiplex PCR reads were re-called with MiXCR into one record per CDR3 protein. The sample carries approximately 76,000 distinct CDR3 sequences, about 70% recorded once. Between 20 and 30 mg of unsorted bulk tissue served as the source from which RNA and DNA were co-extracted.

The specimen was liver tumor tissue from sampling region 4. Subset defined: tumor region T4, right-lateral pole. The sequence derives from a woman aged 55-69 years with primary liver carcinoma and hepatitis B virus infection. This rearrangement joins TRBV7-9 to TRBJ1-2; D may be TRBD1 (5 bases). As DNA, the CDR3 is TGTGCCAATTGCTTTGGGGAAGGGGCTGGCTACACCTTC. As protein: CANCFGEGAGYTF.